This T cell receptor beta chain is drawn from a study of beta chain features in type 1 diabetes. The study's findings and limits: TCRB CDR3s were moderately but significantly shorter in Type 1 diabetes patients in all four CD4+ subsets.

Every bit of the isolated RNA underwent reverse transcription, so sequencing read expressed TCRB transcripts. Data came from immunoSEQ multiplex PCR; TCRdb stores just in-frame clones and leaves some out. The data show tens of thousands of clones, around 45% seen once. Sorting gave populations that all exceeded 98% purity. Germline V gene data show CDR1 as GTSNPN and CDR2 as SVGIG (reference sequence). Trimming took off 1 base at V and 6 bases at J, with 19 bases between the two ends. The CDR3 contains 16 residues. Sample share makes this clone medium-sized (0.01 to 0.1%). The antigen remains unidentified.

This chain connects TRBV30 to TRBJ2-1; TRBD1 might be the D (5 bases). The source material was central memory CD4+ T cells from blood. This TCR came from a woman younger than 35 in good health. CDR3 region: CAWSAWGLAFINEQFF. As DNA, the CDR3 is TGTGCCTGGAGTGCTTGGGGCCTGGCCTTCATCAATGAGCAGTTCTTC.